Shown below are 4 T cell receptor beta chains from a single sample sequenced in a study of T cell responses to AZD1222 COVID-19 vaccine. Clones were read by immunoSEQ multiplex PCR, and TCRdb kept only the in-frame ones, dropping some. This table holds around 150,000 clones, around 90% found once. Here the sequenced sample was peripheral blood, taken 28 days after the second AZD1222 dose. The receptors come from an adult who received the AZD1222 COVID-19 vaccine.

This chain uses TRBV5-5 with TRBJ2-7; D gene uncertain. Germline loops: CDR1 SGHKS, CDR2 YYEKEE (reference sequence). The CDR3 spans 16 residues. With 0 bases removed from V and 0 bases from J, the gap between germline ends came to 13 bases. The CDR3 DNA is TGTGCCAGCAGCTTGGAACTTGTAAGAAACTCCTACGAGCAGTACTTC. Its translation is CASSLELVRNSYEQYF. The whole variable domain, remainder taken from reference TRBV5-5 and TRBJ2-7, is DAGVTQSPTHLIKTRGQQVTLRCSPISGHKSVSWYQQVLGQGPQFIFQYYEKEERGRGNFPDRFSARQFPNYSSELNVNALLLGDSALYLCASSLELVRNSYEQYFGPGTRLTVT.

The V and J genes are TRBV9 and TRBJ1-1; 10 positions match TRBD1. The junction had 6 bases not matched to a gene; V was cut back by 3 bases and J by 7 bases. Per the germline V gene, CDR1 is SGDLS and CDR2 is YYNGEE. This CDR3 region has 14 residues. CDR3 DNA: TGTGCCAGCAGCGCACCGGGACAGGGGCTTGAAGCTTTCTTT. This codes for CASSAPGQGLEAFF.

This clone has just a few counts. The rearrangement links TRBV27 to TRBJ2-7; TRBD2 agrees at 8 bases. V lost 4 bases, J lost 2 bases, and 13 bases stayed unmatched. The CDR3 totals 17 residues. CDR1 MNHEY and CDR2 SMNVEV come from the germline V gene (reference sequence). CDR3: CASSSRWVAGNAYEQYF. Here the CDR3 DNA reads TGTGCCAGCAGTTCCCGGTGGGTAGCGGGAAATGCCTACGAGCAGTACTTC.

The chain couples TRBV4-2 to TRBJ2-5, with 8 bases lining up with TRBD2. The CDR3 covers 15 residues. The germline V gene has CDR1 LGHNA and CDR2 YNFKEQ. The V segment lost 4 bases and the J segment 1 base; nucleotides outside the gene matches: 5. The chain's CDR3 is CASSPPGTSQETQYF. The CDR3 DNA follows: TGTGCCAGCAGCCCACCCGGGACTAGCCAAGAGACCCAGTACTTC.